This TCR beta chain is drawn from a study of cytomegalovirus exposure and HLA in healthy donors. General study points: Per a later analysis, roughly 17,000 TCR beta sequences showed association with HLA alleles at 0.05 false discovery rate. The authors later linked a missense DCLRE1C variant to TCR beta V- and J-gene trimming.

Remarks on this clone: As yet, its antigen is unknown.

The CDR3 is 15 residues long. CDR1 is MNHEY and CDR2 is SMNVEV in the germline V gene (reference sequence). The V end lost 5 bases, the J end lost 5 bases, and 16 bases lay between the germline ends. Primers included in the PCR were 60 Vbeta and 13 Jbeta primers. The table came from immunoSEQ multiplex PCR; TCRdb's copy has only in-frame clones and leaves some out. The sample holds 180,000 or so clones, 60% to 80% seen once. The chain combines TRBV27 with TRBJ1-5; D is unresolved. The sequence was obtained from a woman aged 40 to 50 in good health and CMV-seropositive. The sequenced material came from PBMCs. The CDR3 reads CASSPTVLGDQPQHF. The DNA for the CDR3 is TGTGCCAGCAGTCCGACGGTCCTAGGCGATCAGCCCCAGCATTTT.